This passage covers 18 T cell receptor beta chains from one sample sequenced in a study of cytomegalovirus exposure and HLA in healthy donors. The PCR ran on 60 Vbeta and 13 Jbeta primers. Profiled with immunoSEQ multiplex PCR; TCRdb holds only in-frame clones, not every one. Of fewer than 200,000 clones detected, 82% appear once; the ten largest clones hold around 1.5%. Sequences were obtained from PBMCs. The receptors originated from a male donor in good health and CMV-seronegative.

The chain joins TRBV7-2 to TRBJ2-5, with D perhaps matching TRBD1 (6 bases). Between the trimmed V and J ends, which lost 2 bases and 9 bases, there was a span of 19 bases. The V gene's germline CDR1 is SGHTA and CDR2 FQGNSA. The CDR3 covers 15 residues. CDR3 sequence: CASSLRSGATESQYF. CDR3 nucleotides: TGTGCCAGCAGCTTAAGATCAGGGGCTACCGAGTCCCAGTACTTC.

V gene TRBV19 combines with J gene TRBJ1-2; tentatively, D is TRBD1 (6 bases). The germline V gene has CDR1 LNHDA and CDR2 SQIVND (reference sequence). CDR3 length: 14 residues. The ends were cut back, 3 bases at V and 4 bases at J, with 12 bases in the middle. CDR3: CASSMQGRPYGYTF. CDR3 DNA sequence: TGTGCCAGTAGTATGCAGGGGCGGCCCTATGGCTACACCTTC.

The rearrangement joins TRBV7-2 to TRBJ1-5; tentative D call: TRBD1 (5 bases). The CDR3 covers 15 residues. The ends were cut back, 2 bases at V and 0 bases at J, with 8 bases in the middle. Germline loops: CDR1 SGHTA, CDR2 FQGNSA. Here the CDR3 reads CASSLIGGSNQPQHF. The CDR3 DNA reads TGTGCCAGCAGCTTAATCGGGGGTAGCAATCAGCCCCAGCATTTT.

As for this clone: A junction end diverges from the germline sequence, so it may reflect a read error. The rearrangement uses TRBV7-9 and TRBJ1-5; 7 bases are a match to TRBD1. The CDR3 loop spans 16 amino acids. Per the germline V gene, CDR1 is SEHNR and CDR2 is FQNEAQ (reference sequence). The CDR3 bases are TGTTCCAGCAGCTTACAGACAGGGCGGACTGATCAGCCCCAGCATTTT. Translating it yields CSSSLQTGRTDQPQHF.

The V gene is TRBV5-1, the J gene TRBJ2-5, with a tentative D call TRBD2 (6 bases). The V gene lost 3 bases and the J gene lost 5 bases, with 14 bases spanning the gap. CDR1 SGHRS and CDR2 YFSETQ come from the germline V gene. This CDR3 is built from 14 residues. The CDR3 protein is CASSWLGGRETQYF. CDR3 sequence (DNA): TGCGCCAGCAGCTGGCTGGGGGGACGGGAGACCCAGTACTTC.

The table lists this clone with a count of one. The DNA for the CDR3 is TGTGCCAGCAGCTCCCGGTCTGGAAACACCATATATTTT. Residues: CASSSRSGNTIYF. The gene calls are TRBV7-2 and TRBJ1-3; D remains unclear. V shed 4 bases and J shed 1 base, with 5 bases lying between them. The CDR3 is made up of 13 amino acids. CDR1 SGHTA and CDR2 FQGNSA come from the germline V gene.

The chain recombines TRBV14 with TRBJ2-5; D remains ambiguous. V lost 0 bases and J lost 0, with 8 bases in between. This CDR3 comprises 15 residues. The germline CDR1 and CDR2 sequences are SGHDN and FVKESK. The CDR3 loop is CASSQDSVYQETQYF. Here the CDR3 DNA reads TGTGCCAGCAGCCAAGATTCGGTTTACCAAGAGACCCAGTACTTC.

The V gene is TRBV11-1, the J gene TRBJ1-2; 10 bases agree with TRBD1. The CDR3 spans 17 residues. CDR1 is SGHAT and CDR2 is FQDESV in the germline V gene (reference sequence). V was clipped by 6 bases and J by 5 bases; unmatched bases: 15. CDR3: CASRKPGQGFFGYGYTF. The CDR3 bases are TGTGCCAGCAGGAAACCGGGACAGGGGTTCTTTGGATATGGCTACACCTTC.

This chain links TRBV28 with TRBJ1-6, with D possibly being TRBD1 (5 bases). This CDR3 is 13 amino acids long. Looked up from germline, CDR1 is MDHEN and CDR2 is SYDVKM. V gave up 5 bases and J gave up 11 bases, with 13 bases separating them. The CDR3: CASSPPRDAPLHF. The DNA of the CDR3 is TGTGCCAGCAGTCCACCCAGGGATGCACCCCTCCACTTT.

V and J are TRBV10-3 and TRBJ1-4, with 8 bases matching TRBD1. Germline V CDR1 and CDR2: ENHRY, SYGVKD. The CDR3 covers 15 residues. The V gene end was trimmed by 2 bases and the J gene end by 7 bases; junction bases not matched to a gene: 6. DNA of the CDR3: TGTGCCATCAGTGAGACGGACAGGGCTTTTGAAAAACTGTTTTTT. Amino acid sequence: CAISETDRAFEKLFF.

V gene TRBV5-6 combines with J gene TRBJ2-5, with TRBD1 matching over 8 bases. V was pared by 6 bases and J by 11 bases, with 15 bases of the junction left unmatched. This CDR3 has 14 residues. CDR1 and CDR2 (germline): SGHDT, YYEEEE. CDR3 region: CASTPGQGIREQYF. CDR3 coding DNA: TGTGCCAGCACCCCTGGACAGGGCATCCGAGAGCAGTACTTC. The whole variable domain, remainder taken from reference TRBV5-6 and TRBJ2-5, is DAGVTQSPTHLIKTRGQQVTLRCSPKSGHDTVSWYQQALGQGPQFIFQYYEEEERQRGNFPDRFSGHQFPNYSSELNVNALLLGDSALYLCASTPGQGIREQYFGPGTRLLVL.

The CDR3 DNA reads as TGCGCCAGCAGCTTGGCGGGACAGGGTGTTTCACCCCTCCACTTT. The encoded protein is CASSLAGQGVSPLHF. The chain uses TRBV5-1 and TRBJ1-6; 9 bases agree with TRBD1. Germline trimming cut 0 bases from V and 9 bases from J; bases unmatched to any gene: 4. The CDR3 loop spans 15 amino acids. Germline values: CDR1 SGHRS, CDR2 YFSETQ. Using reference TRBV5-1 and TRBJ1-6 for the parts outside the CDR3, the full variable domain is KAGVTQTPRYLIKTRGQQVTLSCSPISGHRSVSWYQQTPGQGLQFLFEYFSETQRNKGNFPGRFSGRQFSNSRSEMNVSTLELGDSALYLCASSLAGQGVSPLHFGNGTRLTVT.

This chain uses TRBV5-1 with TRBJ2-3, with 10 positions matching TRBD1. Germline CDR1 is SGHRS and CDR2 is YFSETQ. The V gene end was trimmed by 1 base and the J gene end by 2 bases; junction bases not matched to a gene: 4. The CDR3 is made up of 16 amino acids. The CDR3 sequence: CASSLLGTGDTDTQYF. CDR3 sequence (DNA): TGCGCCAGCAGCTTGCTGGGGACAGGGGACACAGATACGCAGTATTTT.

The chain links TRBV28 to TRBJ2-3; 7 bases map to TRBD1. The CDR3 length is 16 residues. The ends lost 7 bases at V and 0 bases at J; junction bases unmatched: 10. In germline, CDR1 is MDHEN, CDR2 SYDVKM. The CDR3 bases are TGTGCCAGCATCGAGACCGGGACAGCTAGCACAGATACGCAGTATTTT. Translating gives CASIETGTASTDTQYF. The full variable domain, in which reference TRBV28 and TRBJ2-3 provide the parts outside the CDR3, is DVKVTQSSRYLVKRTGEKVFLECVQDMDHENMFWYRQDPGLGLRLIYFSYDVKMKEKGDIPEGYSVSREKKERFSLILESASTNQTSMYLCASIETGTASTDTQYFGPGTRLTVL.

This sequence joins TRBV4-3 and TRBJ2-1; D is perhaps TRBD2 (8 bases). V was pared by 4 bases and J by 6 bases, with 19 bases between. The CDR3 has 16 amino acids. Germline CDR1 is LGHNA and CDR2 is YSLEER. The CDR3 coding sequence is TGCGCCAGCAGCCCTACGGGGGGGACAGAGAGCAATGAGCAGTTCTTC. Its translation: CASSPTGGTESNEQFF.

The chain has TRBV9 and TRBJ1-6; D call uncertain. The V gene's germline CDR1 is SGDLS and CDR2 YYNGEE. The CDR3 is 16 residues long. V gave up 1 base and J gave up 0 bases, with 8 bases separating them. The CDR3 sequence: CASSVSRSSYNSPLHF. As DNA, the CDR3 is TGTGCCAGCAGCGTATCGCGGAGCTCCTATAATTCACCCCTCCACTTT. Supplemented by reference TRBV9 and TRBJ1-6, the full variable domain reads DSGVTQTPKHLITATGQRVTLRCSPRSGDLSVYWYQQSLDQGLQFLIQYYNGEERAKGNILERFSAQQFPDLHSELNLSSLELGDSALYFCASSVSRSSYNSPLHFGNGTRLTVT.

V gene TRBV6-6 combines with J gene TRBJ2-7; D possibly corresponds to TRBD2 (6 bases). The germline CDR1 and CDR2 sequences are MNHNY and SVGAGI (reference sequence). The CDR3 is made up of 15 amino acids. The ends were cut back, 5 bases at V and 4 bases at J, with 18 bases in the middle. CDR3 coding DNA: TGTGCCAGCAGTCCCAGAGGGGCGGGAATATACGAGCAGTACTTC. It translates to CASSPRGAGIYEQYF.

This clone is a singleton in its sample. One end of the junction fails to match germline, which may point to a read error. Other nucleotide sequences from this sample produce the same CDR3. The chain recombines TRBV20-1 with TRBJ2-5; D not resolved. In germline, CDR1 is DFQATT, CDR2 SNEGSKA (reference sequence). This CDR3 contains 10 residues. CDR3: CSARVTTPYF. The CDR3 nucleotides are TGCAGTGCTAGAGTTACAACCCCGTACTTC.